The 6 T cell receptor beta chains listed next were all sequenced from one sample in a study of OX40 agonist ivuxolimab in advanced cancers. The assay was immunoSEQ multiplex PCR, and TCRdb's table has in-frame clones only and misses some. The table lists fewer than 45,000 clones, 80% to 90% of them singletons, with around 17% in the top ten. The specimen comprised CD4+ or CD8+ T cells sorted from blood, sampled in a trial of the OX40 agonist ivuxolimab. The receptor set was obtained from an adult with an advanced solid tumor such as melanoma, head and neck, liver or kidney cancer.

V is TRBV12-5 and J is TRBJ2-6, with 11 bases that match TRBD1. There are 18 residues in the CDR3. Germline V gene data show CDR1 as LGHNT and CDR2 as FRNRAP. The junction had 6 bases not matched to a gene; V was cut back by 5 bases and J by 0 bases. This CDR3 is CASGLWTGGLSGANVLTF. As DNA, the CDR3 is TGTGCTAGTGGTCTATGGACAGGGGGCCTCTCTGGGGCCAACGTCCTGACTTTC.

V is TRBV27 and J is TRBJ1-2, with D possibly being TRBD1 (5 bases). The CDR3 loop spans 17 amino acids. V was shortened by 0 bases and J by 1 base, with 15 bases between the two germline ends. Per the germline V gene, CDR1 is MNHEY and CDR2 is SMNVEV (reference sequence). The CDR3 reads CASSLSAAGQGNYGYTF. CDR3 coding DNA: TGTGCCAGCAGTTTATCGGCAGCAGGGCAGGGTAACTATGGCTACACCTTC.

The genes are TRBV30 and TRBJ1-5; D not certain. The CDR3 extends over 14 amino acids. Germline CDR1 is GTSNPN and CDR2 is SVGIG (reference sequence). V shed 2 bases and J shed 4 bases, with 12 bases lying between them. In nucleotides, the CDR3 is TGTGCCTGGAGTTCTGTACAGACAAATCAGCCCCAGCATTTT. It is translated as CAWSSVQTNQPQHF.

The J gene is TRBJ2-7, the V gene TRBV5-1; possible D gene TRBD2, 6 bases. The CDR3 consists of 15 residues. The germline V gene has CDR1 SGHRS and CDR2 YFSETQ. V gave up 1 base and J gave up 4 bases, with 15 bases separating them. The CDR3 DNA reads as TGCGCCAGCAGCTTGCGGGAGCGGGCTGGATACGAGCAGTACTTC. This codes for CASSLRERAGYEQYF.

V usage is TRBV27 and J usage is TRBJ2-1, with unresolved D. The CDR3 runs to 13 residues. The germline V gene has CDR1 MNHEY and CDR2 SMNVEV (reference sequence). The V gene lost 2 bases and the J gene lost 2 bases, with 4 bases spanning the gap. The CDR3 DNA is TGTGCCAGCAGTTTACGACCCTACAATGAGCAGTTCTTC. The encoded protein is CASSLRPYNEQFF.

This chain uses TRBV6-5 with TRBJ2-7; D is uncertain. This CDR3 is built from 14 residues. V gave up 0 bases and J gave up 4 bases, with 10 bases separating them. Germline-derived CDR1 and CDR2 are MNHEY and SVGAGI. CDR3 region: CASSYSLRAYEQYF. CDR3 coding DNA: TGTGCCAGCAGTTACTCCCTAAGGGCTTACGAGCAGTACTTC.